The sequence of this T cell receptor (beta chain) was determined in a study of cytomegalovirus exposure and HLA in healthy donors. This clone occurred once. The PCR had 60 Vbeta and 13 Jbeta primers. The data were produced by immunoSEQ multiplex PCR, yet TCRdb's version contains in-frame clones alone and is incomplete. The table shows 200,000 or so clones, with over 75% occurring only once. Trimming stripped 7 bases from V and 9 bases from J, with 18 bases between. Germline V gives CDR1 SEHNR, CDR2 FQNEAQ (reference sequence). The CDR3 runs to 14 residues. The specimen sequenced was PBMCs. The chain uses TRBV7-9 and TRBJ2-2; D may be TRBD2 (5 bases). This sequence was found in a boy between 2 and 10 years old in good health and CMV-seronegative. In nucleotides, the CDR3 is TGTGCCAGCAAACTAGGACCGTACATCAGGGAGCTGTTTTTT. Translation: CASKLGPYIRELFF.